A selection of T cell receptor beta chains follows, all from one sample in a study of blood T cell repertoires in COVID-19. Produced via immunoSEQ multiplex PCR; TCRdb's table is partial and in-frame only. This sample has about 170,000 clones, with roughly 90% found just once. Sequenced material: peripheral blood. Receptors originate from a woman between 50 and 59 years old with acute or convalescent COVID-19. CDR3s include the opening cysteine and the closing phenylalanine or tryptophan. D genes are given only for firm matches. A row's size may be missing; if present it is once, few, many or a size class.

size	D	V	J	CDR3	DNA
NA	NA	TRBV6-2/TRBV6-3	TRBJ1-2	CASSSTGDSRRNYGYTF	TGTGCCAGCAGTTCTACAGGAGACTCAAGACGCAACTATGGCTACACCTTC
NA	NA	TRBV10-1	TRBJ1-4	CASSVGWTRRSEKLFF	TGCGCCAGCAGTGTAGGATGGACACGACGTAGTGAAAAACTGTTTTTT
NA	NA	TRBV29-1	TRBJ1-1	CSVAPGDGTEAFF	TGCAGCGTTGCTCCAGGGGATGGCACTGAAGCTTTCTTT
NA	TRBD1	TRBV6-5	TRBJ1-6	CASSYSRGPDMAPLHF	TGTGCCAGCAGTTACTCCAGGGGGCCGGACATGGCACCCCTCCACTTT
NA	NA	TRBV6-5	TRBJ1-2	CASSYSSGIPNYGYTF	TGTGCCAGCAGTTACTCGAGCGGGATTCCTAACTATGGCTACACCTTC
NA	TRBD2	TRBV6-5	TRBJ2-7	CASSPGLAPYEQYF	TGTGCCAGCAGCCCGGGACTAGCGCCGTACGAGCAGTACTTC
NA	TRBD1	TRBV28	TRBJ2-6	CASSRSGQGLYSGANVLTF	TGTGCCAGCAGCCGCTCGGGACAGGGTCTATACTCTGGGGCCAACGTCCTGACTTTC
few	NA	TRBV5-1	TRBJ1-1	CASSATYRRQNTEAFF	TGCGCCAGCAGCGCCACCTATCGAAGACAGAACACTGAAGCTTTCTTT
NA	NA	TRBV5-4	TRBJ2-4	CASSLGQTGNIQYF	TGTGCCAGCAGCTTGGGTCAAACAGGGAACATTCAGTACTTC
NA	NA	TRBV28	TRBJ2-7	CASSSQGKQYF	TGTGCCAGCAGTTCCCAGGGCAAGCAGTACTTC
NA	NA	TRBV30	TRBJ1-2	CAWSSQGDYGYTF	TGTGCCTGGAGTTCACAGGGCGACTATGGCTACACCTTC
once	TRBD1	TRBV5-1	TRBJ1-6	CASSVTGGSYNSPLHF	TGCGCCAGCAGCGTGACAGGGGGCTCCTATAATTCACCCCTCCACTTT
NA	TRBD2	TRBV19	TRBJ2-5	CASSITTSLEETQYF	TGTGCCAGTAGTATAACGACTAGCTTGGAAGAGACCCAGTACTTC
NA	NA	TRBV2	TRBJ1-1	CASRPQSQNTEAFF	TGTGCCAGCAGACCACAGTCACAGAACACTGAAGCTTTCTTT
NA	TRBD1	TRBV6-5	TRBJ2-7	CASSSPTGSYEQYF	TGTGCCAGCAGTTCCCCGACAGGGAGCTACGAGCAGTACTTC
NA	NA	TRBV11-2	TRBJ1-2	CASSLLPSSWDYGYTF	TGTGCCAGCAGCTTATTACCTTCTAGTTGGGACTATGGCTACACCTTC
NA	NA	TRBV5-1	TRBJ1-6	CASRPGESSYNSPLHF	TGCGCCAGCAGGCCGGGGGAAAGCTCCTATAATTCACCCCTCCACTTT
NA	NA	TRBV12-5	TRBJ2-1	CASATGSSYNEQFF	TGTGCTAGTGCGACGGGAAGCTCCTACAATGAGCAGTTCTTC
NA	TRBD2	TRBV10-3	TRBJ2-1	CAISASGGYNEQFF	TGTGCCATCAGTGCGAGCGGGGGATACAATGAGCAGTTCTTC
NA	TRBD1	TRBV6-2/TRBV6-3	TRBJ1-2	CASSFRDRVGNYGYTF	TGTGCCAGCAGTTTCCGGGACAGGGTCGGTAACTATGGCTACACCTTC
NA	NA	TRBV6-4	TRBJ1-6	CASSDSRNSPLHF	TGTGCCAGCAGTGACTCGAGGAATTCACCCCTCCACTTT
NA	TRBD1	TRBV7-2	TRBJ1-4	CASSLVTGDDEKLFF	TGTGCCAGCAGCTTAGTTACAGGGGATGATGAAAAACTGTTTTTT
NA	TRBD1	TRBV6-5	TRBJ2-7	CASRPRDRALEQYF	TGTGCCAGCAGACCCCGGGACAGGGCCCTTGAGCAGTACTTC
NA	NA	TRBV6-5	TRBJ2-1	CASSYGPGTYNEQFF	TGTGCCAGCAGTTACGGGCCGGGGACCTACAATGAGCAGTTCTTC
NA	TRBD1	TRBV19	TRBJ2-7	CASTPGQPYLEQYF	TGTGCCAGTACCCCGGGACAGCCTTATTTGGAGCAGTACTTC
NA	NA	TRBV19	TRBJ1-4	CASSIDRRAPNEKLFF	TGTGCCAGTAGTATAGATCGCAGGGCCCCTAATGAAAAACTGTTTTTT
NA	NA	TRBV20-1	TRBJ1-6	CSASQSGGRIGSPLHF	TGCAGTGCTAGTCAATCGGGGGGACGAATAGGATCACCCCTCCACTTT
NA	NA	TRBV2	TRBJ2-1	CASGEGVSYNEQFF	TGTGCCAGCGGCGAGGGTGTCTCCTACAATGAGCAGTTCTTC
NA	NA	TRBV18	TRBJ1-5	CASSPVEWQPQHF	TGTGCCAGCTCACCAGTAGAATGGCAGCCCCAGCATTTT
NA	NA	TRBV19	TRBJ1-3	CASTSVGGFVAAGNTIYF	NA
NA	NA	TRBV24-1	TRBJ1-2	CATSDPGDAAGTYGYTF	TGTGCCACCAGTGACCCGGGAGACGCGGCCGGTACCTATGGCTACACCTTC
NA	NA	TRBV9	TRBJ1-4	CASSVDPAGVNEKLFF	TGTGCCAGCAGCGTAGACCCAGCAGGCGTTAATGAAAAACTGTTTTTT
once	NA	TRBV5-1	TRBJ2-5	CASSFVSQETQYF	TGCGCCAGCAGCTTTGTCAGCCAAGAGACCCAGTACTTC
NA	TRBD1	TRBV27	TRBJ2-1	CATQRTGWDEQFF	TGTGCCACTCAGAGGACAGGTTGGGATGAGCAGTTCTTC
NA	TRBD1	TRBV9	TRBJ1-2	CASSTRPYTGEDGYTF	TGTGCCAGCAGCACCCGCCCATATACAGGGGAGGATGGCTACACCTTC
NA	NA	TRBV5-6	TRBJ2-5	CASSPWGGAETQYF	TGTGCCAGCAGCCCGTGGGGGGGGGCGGAGACCCAGTACTTC
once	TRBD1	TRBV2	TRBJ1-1	CASSTGTGGHLTEAFF	TGTGCCAGCAGTACCGGGACAGGGGGCCACCTCACTGAAGCTTTCTTT
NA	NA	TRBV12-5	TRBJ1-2	CASGLNQGRYGYTF	TGTGCTAGTGGTTTAAACCAGGGCCGGTATGGCTACACCTTC
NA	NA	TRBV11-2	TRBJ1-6	CASSRQSYNSPLHF	TGTGCCAGCAGCCGACAGTCGTATAATTCACCCCTCCACTTT
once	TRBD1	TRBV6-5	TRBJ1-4	CAIFASGTGREKLFF	TGTGCCATATTTGCGTCCGGGACAGGGAGAGAAAAACTGTTTTTT
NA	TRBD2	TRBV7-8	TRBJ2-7	CASSAIWEAGVYEQYF	TGTGCCAGCAGCGCTATCTGGGAAGCGGGGGTCTACGAGCAGTACTTC
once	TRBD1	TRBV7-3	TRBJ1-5	CASSFWTGQPQHF	TGTGCCAGCAGCTTCTGGACAGGGCAGCCCCAGCATTTT
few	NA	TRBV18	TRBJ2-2	CASSPRDINTGELFF	TGTGCCAGCTCACCCAGGGACATCAACACCGGGGAGCTGTTTTTT
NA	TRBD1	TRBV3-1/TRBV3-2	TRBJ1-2	CASSFQGARGYTF	TGTGCCAGCAGCTTCCAGGGGGCGCGGGGCTACACCTTC
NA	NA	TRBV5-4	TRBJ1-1	CASSWGRGTEAFF	TGTGCCAGCAGCTGGGGGAGGGGCACTGAAGCTTTCTTT
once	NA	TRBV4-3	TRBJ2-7	CASSQDPADTYEQYF	TGCGCCAGCAGCCAAGATCCGGCAGACACCTACGAGCAGTACTTC
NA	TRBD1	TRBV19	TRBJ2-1	CASISSGQGAGEQFF	TGTGCCAGTATCTCCTCGGGACAGGGGGCGGGTGAGCAGTTCTTC
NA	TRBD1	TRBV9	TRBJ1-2	CASSASGTDYGYTF	TGTGCCAGCAGCGCCTCCGGGACAGACTATGGCTACACCTTC
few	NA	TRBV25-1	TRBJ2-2	CASRTSNTGELFF	TGTGCCAGTAGGACATCGAACACCGGGGAGCTGTTTTTT
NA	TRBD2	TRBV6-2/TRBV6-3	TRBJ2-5	CASSLGQLAGGPWETQYF	TGTGCCAGCAGTCTTGGACAGCTAGCGGGAGGGCCGTGGGAGACCCAGTACTTC
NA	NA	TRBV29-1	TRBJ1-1	CSVDPHRGAFF	TGCAGCGTTGACCCACATCGAGGGGCTTTCTTT
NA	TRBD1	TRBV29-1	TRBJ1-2	CSVRDSGGYGYTF	TGCAGCGTGAGGGACTCAGGGGGATATGGCTACACCTTC
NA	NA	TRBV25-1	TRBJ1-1	CASIGGWGTEAFF	TGTGCCAGCATTGGAGGGTGGGGCACTGAAGCTTTCTTT
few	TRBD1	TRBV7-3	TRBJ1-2	CASSRGTGGDGYTF	TGTGCCAGCAGCCGAGGGACAGGGGGCGATGGCTACACCTTC
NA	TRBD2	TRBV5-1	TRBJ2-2	CASSLGLAGFTGELFF	TGCGCCAGCAGCTTGGGGCTAGCGGGATTCACCGGGGAGCTGTTTTTT
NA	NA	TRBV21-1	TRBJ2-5	CASSNEGARETQYF	TGTGCCAGCAGCAACGAAGGCGCGCGGGAGACCCAGTACTTC
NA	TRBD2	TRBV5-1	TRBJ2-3	CASSLATTSGSLADTQYF	TGCGCCAGCAGCTTGGCAACGACTAGCGGGAGTCTTGCAGATACGCAGTATTTT
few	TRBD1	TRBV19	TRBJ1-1	CASSIGWTGGAGTEAFF	TGTGCCAGTAGTATTGGCTGGACAGGGGGCGCGGGCACTGAAGCTTTCTTT